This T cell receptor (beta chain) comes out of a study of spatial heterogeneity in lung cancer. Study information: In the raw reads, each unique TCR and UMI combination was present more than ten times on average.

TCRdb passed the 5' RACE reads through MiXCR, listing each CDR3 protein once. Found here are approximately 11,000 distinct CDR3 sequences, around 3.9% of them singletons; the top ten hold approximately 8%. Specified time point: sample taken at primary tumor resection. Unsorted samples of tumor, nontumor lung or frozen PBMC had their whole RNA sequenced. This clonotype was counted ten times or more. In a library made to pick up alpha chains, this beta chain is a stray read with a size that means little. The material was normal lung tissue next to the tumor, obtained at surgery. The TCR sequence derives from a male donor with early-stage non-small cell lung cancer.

The CDR3 is CASSPTGAGNTIYF. The CDR3 DNA follows: TGTGCCAGCAGCCCAACAGGGGCTGGAAACACCATATATTTT. The chain uses TRBV7-6 and TRBJ1-3, with 7 bases identical to TRBD1. Trimming took 5 bases from V and 2 from J; bases not matched to a gene: 3. The CDR3 is 14 amino acids. The germline V gene has CDR1 SGHVS and CDR2 FNYEAQ.